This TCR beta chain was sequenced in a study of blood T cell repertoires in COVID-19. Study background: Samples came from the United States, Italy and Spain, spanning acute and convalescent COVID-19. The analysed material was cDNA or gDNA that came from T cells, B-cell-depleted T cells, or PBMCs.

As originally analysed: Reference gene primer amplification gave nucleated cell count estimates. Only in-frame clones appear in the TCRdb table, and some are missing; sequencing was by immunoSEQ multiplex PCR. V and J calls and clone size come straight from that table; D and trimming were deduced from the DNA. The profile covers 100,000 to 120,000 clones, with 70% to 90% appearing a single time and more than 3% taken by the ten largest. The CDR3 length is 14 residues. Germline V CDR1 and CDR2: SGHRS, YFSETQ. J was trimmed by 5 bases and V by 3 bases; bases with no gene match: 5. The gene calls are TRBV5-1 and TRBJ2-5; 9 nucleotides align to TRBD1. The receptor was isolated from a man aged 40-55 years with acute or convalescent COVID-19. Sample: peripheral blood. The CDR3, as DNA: TGCGCCAGCAGCTCCGGGACAGGGTTGGAGACCCAGTACTTC. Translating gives CASSSGTGLETQYF.